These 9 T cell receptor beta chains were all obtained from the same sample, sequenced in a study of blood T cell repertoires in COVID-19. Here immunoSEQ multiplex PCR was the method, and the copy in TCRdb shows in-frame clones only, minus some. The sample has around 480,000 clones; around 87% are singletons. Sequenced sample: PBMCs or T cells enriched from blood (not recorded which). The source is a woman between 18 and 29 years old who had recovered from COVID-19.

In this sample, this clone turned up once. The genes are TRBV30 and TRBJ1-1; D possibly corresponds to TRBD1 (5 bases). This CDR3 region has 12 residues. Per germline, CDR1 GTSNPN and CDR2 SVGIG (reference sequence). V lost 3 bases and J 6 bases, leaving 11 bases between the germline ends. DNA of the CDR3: TGTGCCTGGAGCTGGGGGGACGCTGAAGCTTTCTTT. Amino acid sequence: CAWSWGDAEAFF. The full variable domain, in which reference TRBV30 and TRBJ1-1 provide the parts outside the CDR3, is SQTIHQWPATLVQPVGSPLSLECTVEGTSNPNLYWYRQAAGRGLQLLFYSVGIGQISSEVPQNLSASRPQDRQFILSSKKLLLSDSGFYLCAWSWGDAEAFFGQGTRLTVV.

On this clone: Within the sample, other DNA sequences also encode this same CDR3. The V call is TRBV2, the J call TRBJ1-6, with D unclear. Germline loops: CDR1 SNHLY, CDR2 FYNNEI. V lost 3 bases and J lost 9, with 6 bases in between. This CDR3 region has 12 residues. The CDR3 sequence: CASSEGLSPLHF. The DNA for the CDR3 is TGTGCCAGCAGTGAGGGCCTTTCACCCCTCCACTTT.

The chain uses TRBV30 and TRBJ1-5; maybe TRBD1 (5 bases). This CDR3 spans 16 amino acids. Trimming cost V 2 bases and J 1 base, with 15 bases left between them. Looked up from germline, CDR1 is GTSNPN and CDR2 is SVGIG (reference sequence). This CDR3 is CAWSPIRQGSNQPQHF. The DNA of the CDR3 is TGTGCCTGGAGTCCCATTAGGCAGGGAAGCAATCAGCCCCAGCATTTT.

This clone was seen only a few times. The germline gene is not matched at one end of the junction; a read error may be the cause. CDR3 sequence reads: CASSLGMTGEGSPF. CDR3 bases: TGTGCCAGCAGCCTCGGGATGACAGGGGAGGGTTCACCCTTC. The chain has TRBV5-4 and TRBJ1-2; the match to TRBD1 covers 8 bases. The CDR3 length is 14 residues. The germline V gene encodes CDR1 SGHNT and CDR2 YYREEE (reference sequence).

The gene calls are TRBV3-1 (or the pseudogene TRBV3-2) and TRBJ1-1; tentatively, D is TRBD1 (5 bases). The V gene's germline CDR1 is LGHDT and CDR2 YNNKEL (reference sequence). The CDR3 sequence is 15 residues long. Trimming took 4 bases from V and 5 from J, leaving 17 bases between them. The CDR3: CASSRREGIATEAFF. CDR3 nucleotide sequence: TGTGCCAGCAGCCGGAGGGAGGGGATCGCTACTGAAGCTTTCTTT.

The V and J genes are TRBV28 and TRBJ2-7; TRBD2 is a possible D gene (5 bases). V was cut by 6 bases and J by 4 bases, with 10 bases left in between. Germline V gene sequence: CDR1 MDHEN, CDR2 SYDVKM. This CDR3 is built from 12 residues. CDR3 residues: CASSAPGYEQYF. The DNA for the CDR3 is TGTGCCAGCAGCGCGCCGGGGTACGAGCAGTACTTC.

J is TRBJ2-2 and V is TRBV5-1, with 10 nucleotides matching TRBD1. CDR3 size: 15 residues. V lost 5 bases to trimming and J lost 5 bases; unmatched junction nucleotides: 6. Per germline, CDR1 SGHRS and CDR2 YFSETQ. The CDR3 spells CASRPPGQGTGELFF. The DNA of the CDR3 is TGCGCCAGCAGACCTCCGGGACAGGGGACCGGGGAGCTGTTTTTT.

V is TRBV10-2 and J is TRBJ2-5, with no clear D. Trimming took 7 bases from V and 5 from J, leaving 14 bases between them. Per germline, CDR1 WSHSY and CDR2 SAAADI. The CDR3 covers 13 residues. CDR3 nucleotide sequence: TGCGCCAGCACCCGCGCGGCTGCCGAGACCCAGTACTTC. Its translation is CASTRAAAETQYF.

The CDR3 sequence: CATSDSGTGVCGYTF. CDR3 coding DNA: TGTGCCACCAGTGATTCCGGGACAGGAGTGTGTGGCTACACCTTC. The chain joins TRBV24-1 to TRBJ1-2; the match to TRBD1 covers 8 bases. This CDR3 contains 15 residues. Germline CDR1 and CDR2: KGHDR and SFDVKD. Losses at the gene ends were 2 bases for V and 7 bases for J; bases not matched to a gene: 8.